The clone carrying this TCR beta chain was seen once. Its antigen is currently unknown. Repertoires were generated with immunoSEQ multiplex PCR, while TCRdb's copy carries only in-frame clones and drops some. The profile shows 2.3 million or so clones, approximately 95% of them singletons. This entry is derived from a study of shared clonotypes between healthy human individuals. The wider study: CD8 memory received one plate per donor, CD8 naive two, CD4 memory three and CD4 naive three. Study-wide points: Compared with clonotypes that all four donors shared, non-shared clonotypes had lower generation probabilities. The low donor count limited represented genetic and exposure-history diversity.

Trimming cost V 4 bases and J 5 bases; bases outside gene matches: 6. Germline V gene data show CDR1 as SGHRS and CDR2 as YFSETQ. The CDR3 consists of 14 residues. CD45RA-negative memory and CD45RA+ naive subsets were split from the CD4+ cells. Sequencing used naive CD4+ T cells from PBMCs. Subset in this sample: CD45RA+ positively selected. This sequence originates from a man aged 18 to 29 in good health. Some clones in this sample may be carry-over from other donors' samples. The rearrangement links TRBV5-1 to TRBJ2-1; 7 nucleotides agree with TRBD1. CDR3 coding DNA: TGCGCCAGCAGCCAATATGACAGGGACAATGAGCAGTTCTTC. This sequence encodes CASSQYDRDNEQFF.